A single sample is the source of the 30 T cell receptor beta chains below, sequenced in a study of cytomegalovirus exposure and HLA in healthy donors (dated by TCRdb to between 2016 and 2019). The library was made by the immunoSEQ multiplex PCR assay. A mixture of 60 forward primers for TCR Vbeta segments and 13 reverse primers for TCR Jbeta segments was used in the multiplex PCR. The immuneACCESS repertoire file appears here via TCRdb, limited to in-frame rearrangements. These files lack a portion of the clones; in checked studies, under half of the deficit traces to unresolved V genes, and the cause of the others is not known. The table for this sample shows 70,000 or so clones. Of the sample, approximately 0.78% falls within the top ten clones. The specimen sequenced was PBMCs. The receptor source for this set is a boy younger than 18 in good health and CMV-seronegative.

CDR3 in DNA: TGCGCCAGCAGCTACGCAGGCGAAGCTTTCTTT. Amino acids: CASSYAGEAFF. This rearrangement joins TRBV5-1 to TRBJ1-1; no clear D gene. The V gene's germline CDR1 is SGHRS and CDR2 YFSETQ. V dropped 3 bases and J dropped 8 bases, with 8 bases sitting between them. The CDR3 extends over 11 amino acids.

The chain combines TRBV30 with TRBJ1-2; 7 bases are shared with TRBD1. Germline values: CDR1 GTSNPN, CDR2 SVGIG (reference sequence). With 1 base clipped from V and 4 bases from J, the junction kept 6 bases outside the gene matches. The CDR3 runs 14 residues. This chain's CDR3 is CAWSGQGGGYGYTF. The DNA for the CDR3 is TGTGCCTGGAGTGGACAGGGTGGGGGCTATGGCTACACCTTC.

The chain employs TRBV4-3 and TRBJ2-6, with a weak D call TRBD2 (5 bases). Germline CDR1 LGHNA, CDR2 YSLEER. The V and J ends lost 0 bases and 0 bases respectively, with 6 bases between them. This CDR3 spans 16 amino acids. The CDR3 reads CASSQDAGSGANVLTF. DNA of the CDR3: TGCGCCAGCAGCCAAGACGCGGGCTCTGGGGCCAACGTCCTGACTTTC.

V usage is TRBV30 and J usage is TRBJ1-5; D is ambiguous. The V end lost 5 bases, the J end lost 7 bases, and 15 bases lay between the germline ends. The CDR3 has 13 residues. CDR1 and CDR2 (germline): GTSNPN, SVGIG (reference sequence). The CDR3: CAWAFSEVQPQHF. The CDR3 DNA is TGTGCCTGGGCGTTTTCCGAGGTCCAGCCCCAGCATTTT.

This chain connects TRBV9 to TRBJ1-1, with no clear D. CDR1 is SGDLS, CDR2 YYNGEE, per germline. Trimming left V 0 bases short and J 0 bases short, with 6 bases between. This CDR3 is 14 amino acids long. The CDR3: CASSVGHMNTEAFF. CDR3 coding DNA: TGTGCCAGCAGCGTAGGTCACATGAACACTGAAGCTTTCTTT.

V gene TRBV9 combines with J gene TRBJ1-2; no reliable D call. The V gene lost 0 bases and the J gene lost 8 bases, with 8 bases spanning the gap. The germline CDR1 and CDR2 sequences are SGDLS and YYNGEE. This CDR3 contains 12 residues. The CDR3 spells CASSVVGEGYTF. The CDR3 DNA sequence: TGTGCCAGCAGCGTAGTTGGGGAGGGCTACACCTTC.

CDR3 in DNA: TGTGCCAGCAGCTTAAATGCGGACCAAGAGACCCAGTACTTC. Its translation is CASSLNADQETQYF. The chain has TRBV7-8 and TRBJ2-5; D gene unclear. Germline values: CDR1 SGHVS, CDR2 FQNEAQ. The germline V and J ends were trimmed by 2 bases and 0 bases, with 7 bases remaining between them. The CDR3 totals 14 residues.

The chain carries TRBV6-1 and TRBJ1-2, with 7 positions matching TRBD1. Germline values: CDR1 MNHNS, CDR2 SASEGT. CDR3 length: 13 residues. V was clipped by 7 bases and J by 2 bases; unmatched bases: 4. The CDR3 loop reads CASILQGNYGYTF. The CDR3 bases are TGTGCCAGCATATTACAGGGGAACTATGGCTACACCTTC.

The chain uses TRBV9 and TRBJ2-3; D is unresolved. Germline V gene data show CDR1 as SGDLS and CDR2 as YYNGEE. The CDR3 runs 11 residues. Trimming removed 3 bases from V and 7 bases from J, with 6 bases in between. This CDR3 is CASSASYTQYF. CDR3 DNA sequence: TGTGCCAGCAGCGCTTCCTATACGCAGTATTTT.

The rearrangement joins TRBV25-1 to TRBJ2-1; TRBD2 aligns across 11 bases. The V segment lost 5 bases and the J segment 4 bases; nucleotides outside the gene matches: 4. Germline V gives CDR1 MGHDK, CDR2 SYGVNS. The CDR3 spans 15 residues. CDR3 DNA: TGTGCCAGCAGTCTAGCGGGAGGCGCTTACAATGAGCAGTTCTTC. Its protein product is CASSLAGGAYNEQFF.

The J gene is TRBJ1-1, the V gene TRBV19, with unresolved D. Trimming cost V 3 bases and J 7 bases, with 9 bases left between them. This CDR3 is built from 12 residues. The germline CDR1 and CDR2 sequences are LNHDA and SQIVND (reference sequence). CDR3 DNA: TGTGCCAGTAGTATTGGCAATATTGAAGCTTTCTTT. Translated: CASSIGNIEAFF.

DNA for the CDR3: TGTGCCAGCTCACCTGCGACGACACCTCAAGAGACCCAGTACTTC. Its translation: CASSPATTPQETQYF. This chain joins TRBV18 and TRBJ2-5; D is undetermined. Germline CDR1 reads KGHSH; CDR2 reads LQKENI. The length of the CDR3 is 15 residues. The V end was cut by 3 bases, the J end by 2 bases, with 13 bases between.

The V call is TRBV4-1, the J call TRBJ1-5; D call uncertain. The length of the CDR3 is 17 residues. Trimming stripped 0 bases from V and 3 bases from J, with 15 bases between. Germline V gene lookup returns CDR1 MGHRA and CDR2 YSYEKL. CDR3 nucleotide sequence: TGCGCCAGCAGCCAAGATCTGTCCACAGTTTACAATCAGCCCCAGCATTTT. Encoded protein: CASSQDLSTVYNQPQHF.

This sequence joins TRBV29-1 and TRBJ2-7, with D possibly being TRBD1 (6 bases). CDR1 SQVTM and CDR2 ANQGSEA come from the germline V gene. The CDR3 is 11 amino acids. V was cut by 4 bases and J by 2 bases, with 6 bases left in between. The CDR3 reads CSVGQAYEQYF. The CDR3 bases are TGCAGCGTTGGACAGGCCTACGAGCAGTACTTC.

The chain is built from TRBV15 and TRBJ1-1, with D perhaps matching TRBD1 (5 bases). Germline V gene sequence: CDR1 LNHNV, CDR2 YYDKDF (reference sequence). The CDR3 runs 14 residues. V was trimmed by 1 base and J by 5 bases, leaving 11 bases between them. As DNA, the CDR3 is TGTGCCACCAGCAGAGGGGGGGAGGCGACTGAAGCTTTCTTT. It translates to CATSRGGEATEAFF.

This sequence joins TRBV15 and TRBJ1-5; no firm D call. V was pared by 0 bases and J by 4 bases, with 16 bases between. Germline CDR1 LNHNV, CDR2 YYDKDF (reference sequence). The CDR3 consists of 17 residues. The CDR3 spells CATSRDRAGKGNQPQHF. In DNA, the CDR3 is TGTGCCACCAGCAGAGATCGGGCGGGGAAAGGGAATCAGCCCCAGCATTTT.

The chain has TRBV28 and TRBJ2-7; 8 positions match TRBD1. V gave up 2 bases and J gave up 3 bases; unmatched junction bases: 6. The CDR3 consists of 15 residues. CDR1 MDHEN and CDR2 SYDVKM come from the germline V gene. The CDR3 DNA sequence: TGTGCCAGCAGTTTACCGGGACAGGCGAACTACGAGCAGTACTTC. Translation gives CASSLPGQANYEQYF.

CDR3 loop: CASTAGGGLSPLHF. CDR3 nucleotides: TGTGCCTCCACAGCGGGAGGGGGCTTATCACCCCTCCACTTT. V gene TRBV30 combines with J gene TRBJ1-6; 7 bases map to TRBD1. The CDR3 spans 14 residues. The V segment lost 7 bases and the J segment 10 bases; nucleotides outside the gene matches: 13. CDR1 GTSNPN and CDR2 SVGIG come from the germline V gene (reference sequence).

This rearrangement joins TRBV13 to TRBJ1-2; perhaps TRBD1 as D (5 bases). Deletions cut 2 bases from V and 0 bases from J, with 13 bases between. The CDR3 extends over 16 amino acids. Germline-derived CDR1 and CDR2 are PRHDT and FYEKMQ (reference sequence). The CDR3 DNA follows: TGTGCCAGCAGCTTAACCCTGGGGGGAGCTAACTATGGCTACACCTTC. Protein: CASSLTLGGANYGYTF.

The rearrangement uses TRBV27 and TRBJ2-1; 7 bases map to TRBD1. The J segment lost 4 bases and the V segment lost 6 bases, leaving 18 bases of the junction unmatched. The CDR3 has 18 residues. CDR1 and CDR2 (germline): MNHEY, SMNVEV (reference sequence). CDR3 sequence: CASSHYLKTGTLYNEQFF. The CDR3 bases are TGTGCCAGCAGCCACTACTTAAAGACAGGGACCCTATACAATGAGCAGTTCTTC.

The rearrangement joins TRBV6-1 to TRBJ2-7, with 9 bases fitting TRBD1. Germline V gene data show CDR1 as MNHNS and CDR2 as SASEGT. This CDR3 has 15 residues. V trimming: 8 bases; J trimming: 1 base; junction bases outside the gene matches: 9. The CDR3: CASRGDGQGSYEQYF. The CDR3 DNA follows: TGTGCCAGCCGCGGGGATGGACAGGGGTCCTACGAGCAGTACTTC.

The gene calls are TRBV4-3 and TRBJ1-1; 7 nucleotides agree with TRBD1. This CDR3 has 16 amino acids. The junction had 18 bases not matched to a gene; V was cut back by 0 bases and J by 14 bases. CDR1 and CDR2 from the germline V gene are LGHNA and YSLEER. CDR3 sequence: CASSQEIRGAGVELFF. CDR3 in DNA: TGCGCCAGCAGCCAAGAAATCAGGGGGGCCGGCGTTGAGTTGTTCTTT.

The CDR3 DNA follows: TGTGCCAGCAGCTTAGGGCCCAGCGAGCAGTACTTC. It encodes CASSLGPSEQYF. V usage is TRBV7-9 and J usage is TRBJ2-7; D gene uncertain. CDR3 size: 12 residues. Germline V lookup: CDR1 SEHNR, CDR2 FQNEAQ (reference sequence). Trimming took off 1 base at V and 6 bases at J, with 7 bases between the two ends.

V is TRBV6-1 and J is TRBJ2-7; TRBD2 might be the D (5 bases). This CDR3 comprises 14 residues. The ends were cut back, 8 bases at V and 0 bases at J, with 14 bases in the middle. Per germline, CDR1 MNHNS and CDR2 SASEGT. CDR3 residues: CASLLGIGSYEQYF. The CDR3 nucleotides are TGTGCCAGCCTCCTCGGGATTGGCTCCTACGAGCAGTACTTC.

The V and J genes are TRBV5-1 and TRBJ1-1, with D uncertain. Germline CDR1 reads SGHRS; CDR2 reads YFSETQ. V was shortened by 5 bases and J by 3 bases, with 11 bases between the two germline ends. The CDR3 consists of 13 residues. The CDR3 spells CASRSTPYTEAFF. CDR3 coding DNA: TGCGCCAGCAGATCTACCCCTTACACTGAAGCTTTCTTT.

The V call is TRBV30, the J call TRBJ2-5, with TRBD1 as a possible D gene (5 bases). Trimming left V 5 bases short and J 4 bases short, with 14 bases between. There are 13 residues in the CDR3. Per the germline V gene, CDR1 is GTSNPN and CDR2 is SVGIG (reference sequence). This CDR3 reads CAWGPNRRETQYF. In nucleotides, the CDR3 is TGTGCCTGGGGTCCGAACAGGCGAGAGACCCAGTACTTC.

The chain couples TRBV7-3 to TRBJ2-2; tentative D call: TRBD2 (5 bases). The germline V gene has CDR1 SGHTA and CDR2 FQGTGA. The V end lost 1 base, the J end lost 7 bases, and 13 bases lay between the germline ends. CDR3 size: 15 residues. Here the CDR3 reads CASSLSATRVGELFF. The CDR3 DNA reads TGTGCCAGCAGCTTAAGTGCAACTAGGGTCGGGGAGCTGTTTTTT.

The rearrangement links TRBV7-6 to TRBJ1-4, with 7 bases matching TRBD1. Per germline, CDR1 SGHVS and CDR2 FNYEAQ. Trimming cost V 2 bases and J 7 bases; bases outside gene matches: 10. This CDR3 region has 16 residues. DNA of the CDR3: TGTGCCAGCAGCTTATGGCCGAGGGGGCGCCGTGAAAAACTGTTTTTT. Encoded protein: CASSLWPRGRREKLFF.

The rearrangement links TRBV10-3 to TRBJ2-2; a possible D gene is TRBD1 (6 bases). Germline V gene sequence: CDR1 ENHRY, CDR2 SYGVKD. Between the trimmed V and J ends, which lost 1 base and 2 bases, there was a span of 8 bases. The CDR3 loop spans 15 amino acids. CDR3 coding DNA: TGTGCCATCAGTGAGTGGGACACCAACACCGGGGAGCTGTTTTTT. Translation gives CAISEWDTNTGELFF.

The chain joins TRBV7-9 to TRBJ1-1; no reliable D call. This CDR3 contains 14 residues. Germline CDR1 is SEHNR and CDR2 is FQNEAQ (reference sequence). Deletions cut 1 base from V and 4 bases from J, with 10 bases between. The CDR3 coding sequence is TGTGCCAGCAGCTTAGACGGGGTGGGCACTGAAGCTTTCTTT. Protein: CASSLDGVGTEAFF.